This is a list of T cell receptor beta chains from one sample in a study of T-cell memory formation after mild COVID-19. TCRdb called the 5' RACE reads again in MiXCR, with one record for every CDR3 protein. The sample shows fewer than 450,000 distinct CDR3 sequences, under 25% of them seen only once. The sample was PBMCs or a T cell subset sorted from them (not recorded which). The receptors here all came from an adult woman who had mild COVID-19 (a few samples of this study predate the infection). Cell type and time point are not known. Both conserved end residues are part of each CDR3. The order of the fields is CDR3 DNA, CDR3 protein, V gene, clone size, J gene, D gene. D genes are given only for firm matches. Clone sizes are given selectively: once, few, many, or a class where the clone is expanded.

TGTGCCAGCAGCTTAGCCCGTTACATGGATACTGAAGCTTTCTTT CASSLARYMDTEAFF TRBV11-3 few TRBJ1-1 .
TGTGCCAGCTCGGCGGGACCGACCGGGGAGCTGTTTTTT CASSAGPTGELFF TRBV7-3 few TRBJ2-2 .
TGCAGTGCTAGAGATCCTAGCGGGATATCCTACGAGCAGTACTTC CSARDPSGISYEQYF TRBV20-1 once TRBJ2-7 TRBD2
TGCAGCGTTGTGGCAGGGAGCGGCAATCAGCCCCAGCATTTT CSVVAGSGNQPQHF TRBV29-1 few TRBJ1-5 .
TGTGCCAGCAGCTTGGACCCAGGGGGCCTTTCCTACGAGCAGTACTTC CASSLDPGGLSYEQYF TRBV5-5 few TRBJ2-7 TRBD1
TGTGCCAGCAGCCAAACAGCCGACTCTGCAAACACCATATATTTT CASSQTADSANTIYF TRBV3-1 . TRBJ1-3 .
TGTGCCAGCAGCTTATCTCAAGGGGACTATGGCTACACCTTC CASSLSQGDYGYTF TRBV7-9 . TRBJ1-2 .
TGTGCCAGCGCCGCTCTCTCCACAGATACGCAGTATTTT CASAALSTDTQYF TRBV7-8 few TRBJ2-3 .
TGTGCCAGCAGCCCCCGTGGTGGGGGTCCATCCTACAATGAGCAGTTCTTC CASSPRGGGPSYNEQFF TRBV7-9 few TRBJ2-1 .
TGCGCCAGCAGCCAAGGCAGCGGACTTGACGAGCAGTACTTC CASSQGSGLDEQYF TRBV5-1 . TRBJ2-7 .
TGCAGCGTTCATCCCGGACAGGGTGGCTACACCTTC CSVHPGQGGYTF TRBV29-1 . TRBJ1-2 TRBD1
TGTGCCAGCTCACCATTATATGGGCAGATTAACAATGAGCAGTTCTTC CASSPLYGQINNEQFF TRBV18 few TRBJ2-1 .
TGTGCCAGCTCACCACCATCGGCGGGGACTATGAACACTGAAGCTTTCTTT CASSPPSAGTMNTEAFF TRBV18 few TRBJ1-1 .
TGCAGCGTCAGGGACTCCTACGAGCAGTACTTC CSVRDSYEQYF TRBV29-1 . TRBJ2-7 .
TGTGCCAGCAGCCCACGACCGGCCGGACATACCGGGGAGCTGTTTTTT CASSPRPAGHTGELFF TRBV9 few TRBJ2-2 .
TGTGCCAGCACATCAGGGGCTGGCACAGATACGCAGTATTTT CASTSGAGTDTQYF TRBV25-1 many TRBJ2-3 .
TGTGCCAGCAGTCCCGGGACAGGTAACTACAATGAGCAGTTCTTC CASSPGTGNYNEQFF TRBV27 . TRBJ2-1 TRBD1